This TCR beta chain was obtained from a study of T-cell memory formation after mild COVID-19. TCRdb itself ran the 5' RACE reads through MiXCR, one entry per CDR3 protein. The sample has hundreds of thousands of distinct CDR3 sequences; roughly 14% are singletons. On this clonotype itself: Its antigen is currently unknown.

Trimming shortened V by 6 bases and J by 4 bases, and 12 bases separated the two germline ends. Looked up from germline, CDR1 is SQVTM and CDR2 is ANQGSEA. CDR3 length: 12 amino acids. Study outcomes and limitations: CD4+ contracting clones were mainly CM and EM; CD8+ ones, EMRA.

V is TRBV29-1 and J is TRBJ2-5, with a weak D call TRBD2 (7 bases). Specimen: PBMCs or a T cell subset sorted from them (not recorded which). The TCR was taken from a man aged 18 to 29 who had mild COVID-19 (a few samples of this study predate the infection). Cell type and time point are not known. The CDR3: CSVGGGGETQYF. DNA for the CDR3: TGCAGCGTGGGGGGAGGGGGAGAGACCCAGTACTTC. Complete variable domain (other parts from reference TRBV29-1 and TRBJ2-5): SAVISQKPSRDICQRGTSLTIQCQVDSQVTMMFWYRQQPGQSLTLIATANQGSEATYESGFVIDKFPISRPNLTFSTLTVSNMSPEDSSIYLCSVGGGGETQYFGPGTRLLVL.